These 23 T cell receptor beta chains were all obtained from the same sample, sequenced in a study of blood T cells in healthy people across ages. With a J-beta primer mix and a sample-barcoded 5' primer, a second PCR ran about 6 to 11 cycles. Each CDR3 protein gets one entry after TCRdb re-called the 5' RACE reads with MiXCR. The repertoire holds 760,000 or so distinct CDR3 sequences, with approximately 25% as singletons. These data were likewise used in another study, on T cells of mothers and their children.

Sample: blood. These receptors all come from a boy under 18 in good health.

This chain connects TRBV6-6 to TRBJ2-1; 8 bases fit TRBD1. The germline V gene has CDR1 MNHNY and CDR2 SVGAGI (reference sequence). V was pared by 0 bases and J by 6 bases, with 1 base of the junction left unmatched. There are 14 residues in the CDR3. This CDR3 reads CASSYSGQVNEQFF. CDR3 DNA sequence: TGTGCCAGCAGTTACTCGGGACAGGTCAATGAGCAGTTCTTC.

The genes are TRBV20-1 and TRBJ2-1; 7 bases align to TRBD2. This CDR3 is built from 16 residues. Per the germline V gene, CDR1 is DFQATT and CDR2 is SNEGSKA (reference sequence). Trimming at V came to 0 bases and at J to 7 bases, leaving 12 bases not matched to a gene. The CDR3 protein is CSARDPTGGRMNEQFF. DNA of the CDR3: TGCAGTGCTAGAGATCCCACCGGCGGGAGAATGAATGAGCAGTTCTTC.

This clonotype appeared a few times. J is TRBJ2-2 and V is TRBV19; 7 nucleotides agree with TRBD2. Losses at the gene ends were 2 bases for V and 2 bases for J; bases not matched to a gene: 11. The CDR3 loop spans 18 amino acids. The germline V gene has CDR1 LNHDA and CDR2 SQIVND (reference sequence). The DNA of the CDR3 is TGTGCCAGTAGTATACTAGTCCTAGCGGAGATAAACACCGGGGAGCTGTTTTTT. As protein: CASSILVLAEINTGELFF.

Points on this clonotype: Compared with germline, one end of the junction differs, possibly owing to a read error. V gene TRBV5-1 combines with J gene TRBJ1-6, with a tentative D call TRBD1 (5 bases). The CDR3 runs to 12 residues. In germline, CDR1 is SGHRS, CDR2 YFSETQ. The CDR3 here is CASSRDGSPLHF. CDR3 DNA: TGTGCCAGCAGTCGGGACGGCTCACCCCTCCACTTT.

This clonotype occurred a few times. The gene calls are TRBV20-1 and TRBJ2-1; 8 nucleotides align to TRBD2. Germline CDR1 reads DFQATT; CDR2 reads SNEGSKA (reference sequence). This CDR3 has 15 residues. The J segment lost 9 bases and the V segment lost 0 bases, leaving 10 bases of the junction unmatched. The CDR3 bases are TGCAGTGCTAGAGATACGAGCGGGAGAGGGGGTGAGCAGTTCTTC. This codes for CSARDTSGRGGEQFF.

This sequence joins TRBV29-1 and TRBJ2-1; 11 positions match TRBD2. The DNA matches TRBJ2-7 better at its end, which makes the J call doubtful. The CDR3 length is 13 residues. CDR1 and CDR2 from the germline V gene are SQVTM and ANQGSEA. The CDR3 DNA sequence: TGCAGCGCTTTAGCGGGAGGGAACTACGAGCAGTACTTC. Translating it yields CSALAGGNYEQYF.

The chain combines TRBV12-5 with TRBJ2-3, with D uncertain. The CDR3 runs to 14 residues. The V gene lost 6 bases and the J gene lost 4 bases, with 14 bases spanning the gap. The V gene's germline CDR1 is LGHNT and CDR2 FRNRAP. The DNA for the CDR3 is TGTGCTAGTGGGGAGAGCAGCTTCGCAGATACGCAGTATTTT. Its translation: CASGESSFADTQYF.

This clonotype was observed at least ten times. The rearrangement links TRBV29-1 to TRBJ2-5; 9 nucleotides line up with TRBD1. Germline V gene lookup returns CDR1 SQVTM and CDR2 ANQGSEA. J gave up 3 bases and V 4 bases, and 0 bases lay outside the gene matches. This CDR3 region has 12 residues. CDR3 sequence reads: CSVGTGEETQYF. CDR3 nucleotide sequence: TGCAGCGTTGGGACAGGGGAAGAGACCCAGTACTTC.

This clonotype was seen more than once but under ten times. The chain joins TRBV6-6 to TRBJ1-2; TRBD1 matches 11 bases. Germline CDR1 is MNHNY and CDR2 is SVGAGI (reference sequence). The junction had 6 bases not matched to a gene; V was cut back by 4 bases and J by 5 bases. This CDR3 region has 15 residues. The CDR3 sequence: CASSSPGQGVYGYTF. The CDR3 nucleotides are TGTGCCAGCAGTTCTCCGGGACAGGGGGTGTATGGCTACACCTTC.

CDR3 DNA: TGTGCCAGCATGTCCGGGATGGGGTACAATGAGCAGTTCTTC. Its translation: CASMSGMGYNEQFF. The chain couples TRBV6-5 to TRBJ2-1; a weak D match, TRBD2 (5 bases). The germline V and J ends were trimmed by 7 bases and 4 bases, with 14 bases remaining between them. The germline V gene encodes CDR1 MNHEY and CDR2 SVGAGI. There are 14 residues in the CDR3.

The gene calls are TRBV7-9 and TRBJ2-5; D might be TRBD1 (6 bases). The J call may be incorrect, as the DNA end agrees better with TRBJ2-7. The CDR3 is made up of 13 amino acids. CDR1 and CDR2 from the germline V gene are SEHNR and FQNEAQ (reference sequence). CDR3 DNA: TGTGCCAGCAGCCCCACAGGGTTCAACGAGCAGTACTTC. It is translated as CASSPTGFNEQYF.

The V and J genes are TRBV5-1 and TRBJ1-6; D is perhaps TRBD1 (6 bases). Germline V CDR1 and CDR2: SGHRS, YFSETQ. The CDR3 covers 15 residues. Between the trimmed V and J ends, which lost 4 bases and 8 bases, there was a span of 16 bases. CDR3 amino acids: CASSATGIGDSPLHF. The CDR3 DNA reads TGCGCCAGCAGCGCAACAGGGATTGGGGATTCACCCCTCCACTTT. Full variable domain (remainder filled in from reference TRBV5-1 and TRBJ1-6): KAGVTQTPRYLIKTRGQQVTLSCSPISGHRSVSWYQQTPGQGLQFLFEYFSETQRNKGNFPGRFSGRQFSNSRSEMNVSTLELGDSALYLCASSATGIGDSPLHFGNGTRLTVT.

The chain joins TRBV15 to TRBJ2-2; D gene uncertain. V was shortened by 0 bases and J by 6 bases, with 11 bases between the two germline ends. The CDR3 length is 15 residues. Germline V gene lookup returns CDR1 LNHNV and CDR2 YYDKDF (reference sequence). The DNA of the CDR3 is TGTGCCACCAGCAGAGATCGTGCCTCTTCCGGGGAGCTGTTTTTT. Its translation is CATSRDRASSGELFF.

This chain links TRBV20-1 with TRBJ2-7; tentative D call: TRBD1 (5 bases). This CDR3 spans 14 amino acids. V lost 5 bases to trimming and J lost 4 bases, with 18 bases between them. CDR1 DFQATT and CDR2 SNEGSKA come from the germline V gene (reference sequence). In DNA, the CDR3 is TGCAGTGCTCCCGCCCGAGACAGACCTTACGAGCAGTACTTC. Translation gives CSAPARDRPYEQYF.

This clonotype came up a few times. The DNA of the CDR3 is TGCGCCAGCAGCTTGTCCGGGGGGGAGTACGAGCAGTACTTC. This codes for CASSLSGGEYEQYF. The chain has TRBV5-1 and TRBJ2-5, with TRBD2 identical over 8 bases. The closer fit of TRBJ2-7 to the DNA end suggests the J call may be wrong. This CDR3 region has 14 residues. Germline V gives CDR1 SGHRS, CDR2 YFSETQ.

The chain links TRBV20-1 to TRBJ2-1; 8 bases are shared with TRBD2. This CDR3 has 17 amino acids. V shed 2 bases and J 1 base; nucleotides not matched to a gene: 10. In germline, CDR1 is DFQATT, CDR2 SNEGSKA (reference sequence). The CDR3 DNA reads TGCAGTGCTAGATCTGTAGGCGGGACTAGTTCCTACAATGAGCAGTTCTTC. Residues: CSARSVGGTSSYNEQFF.

This chain joins TRBV28 and TRBJ2-5, with D possibly TRBD2 on 5 matching bases. CDR3 length equals 15 residues. Deletions cut 8 bases from V and 3 bases from J, with 19 bases between. Germline CDR1 MDHEN, CDR2 SYDVKM. The CDR3 protein is CASAYYRGDKETQYF. As DNA, the CDR3 is TGTGCCAGCGCGTACTATCGGGGAGACAAAGAGACCCAGTACTTC.

This clonotype was recorded a few times. The chain has TRBV7-2 and TRBJ1-2; unclear D gene. V lost 2 bases and J lost 6, with 10 bases in between. Germline values: CDR1 SGHTA, CDR2 FQGNSA. This CDR3 has 13 residues. The DNA of the CDR3 is TGTGCCAGCAGCTTAAACCGCGACAATGGCTACACCTTC. Translating gives CASSLNRDNGYTF. The full variable domain, completed using reference TRBV7-2 and TRBJ1-2, is GAGVSQSPSNKVTEKGKDVELRCDPISGHTALYWYRQSLGQGLEFLIYFQGNSAPDKSGLPSDRFSAERTGGSVSTLTIQRTQQEDSAVYLCASSLNRDNGYTFGSGTRLTVV.

The genes are TRBV12-3 or TRBV12-4 and TRBJ2-1; 9 bases are shared with TRBD1. The CDR3 length is 13 residues. Unmatched junction bases numbered 5, after V lost 6 bases and J lost 8 bases. In nucleotides, the CDR3 is TGTGCCAGCAGCGCGGGACAGGGCGATGAGCAGTTCTTC. It specifies CASSAGQGDEQFF.

V and J are TRBV6-2 or TRBV6-3 and TRBJ2-6, with 11 bases matching TRBD2. The CDR3 is 18 residues long. The trim removed 6 bases at V and 0 bases at J, leaving 7 bases unmatched. Germline lookup yields CDR1 MNHEY and CDR2 SVGEGT. The CDR3 loop is CASSHGLAGGSGANVLTF. The CDR3 DNA reads TGTGCCAGCAGCCACGGGCTAGCGGGGGGCTCTGGGGCCAACGTCCTGACTTTC.

This clonotype was seen a few times. The V call is TRBV4-3, the J call TRBJ2-7; D is undetermined. CDR3 length: 14 residues. Per the germline V gene, CDR1 is LGHNA and CDR2 is YSLEER. Trimming removed 0 bases from V and 4 bases from J, with 10 bases in between. CDR3 amino acids: CASSQDREAYEQYF. CDR3 sequence (DNA): TGCGCCAGCAGCCAAGATCGCGAAGCGTACGAGCAGTACTTC.

This clonotype was observed a handful of times. The gene calls are TRBV4-1 and TRBJ2-5; the match to TRBD1 covers 9 bases. The CDR3 covers 17 residues. V lost 0 bases and J lost 1; bases outside the gene matches: 6. CDR1 MGHRA and CDR2 YSYEKL come from the germline V gene. As DNA, the CDR3 is TGCGCCAGCAGCCAAGATCCGGGACAGGGACCCCAAGAGACCCAGTACTTC. Its protein product is CASSQDPGQGPQETQYF.

This clonotype showed up just a few times. The rearrangement uses TRBV24-1 and TRBJ1-2, with 7 bases matching TRBD1. The V gene's germline CDR1 is KGHDR and CDR2 SFDVKD. V shed 3 bases, J shed 0 bases, and the junction held 6 bases outside the gene matches. The CDR3 runs 16 residues. This chain's CDR3 is CATSDTGTDPNYGYTF. CDR3 bases: TGTGCCACCAGTGATACCGGGACAGACCCTAACTATGGCTACACCTTC.